What follows are 26 T cell receptor beta chains derived from one specimen sequenced in a study of Ad26.COV2.S vaccination and SARS-CoV-2 variants. Stated treatment: over 15 received Ad26.COV2.S at low or high dose, single or two shots; roughly five received placebo; per-sample allocation not given. Specimen acquisition occurred on day 63 following the initial vaccine or placebo injection. Profiling relied on immunoSEQ multiplex PCR, and the TCRdb table lists in-frame clones only, not all of them. The sample records hundreds of thousands of clones, about 87% being singletons. The starting material was peripheral blood, obtained in a trial of Ad26.COV2.S vaccine versus placebo. The receptors shown here come from a person between 18 and 65 years old who received the Ad26.COV2.S COVID-19 vaccine or a placebo.

The V call is TRBV18, the J call TRBJ2-2; 8 bases align to TRBD1. Per germline, CDR1 KGHSH and CDR2 LQKENI. The CDR3 is made up of 15 amino acids. V dropped 5 bases and J dropped 4; count of bases not matched to a gene: 6. The CDR3 protein is CASSVGQGSTGELFF. In nucleotides, the CDR3 is TGTGCCAGCTCAGTCGGACAGGGAAGCACCGGGGAGCTGTTTTTT. Full variable domain (rest looked up from reference TRBV18 and TRBJ2-2): NAGVMQNPRHLVRRRGQEARLRCSPMKGHSHVYWYRQLPEEGLKFMVYLQKENIIDESGMPKERFSAEFPKEGPSILRIQQVVRGDSAAYFCASSVGQGSTGELFFGEGSRLTVL.

The V gene is TRBV4-1, the J gene TRBJ2-7, with D possibly TRBD2 on 5 matching bases. Germline CDR1 is MGHRA and CDR2 is YSYEKL. Trimming left V 1 base short and J 3 bases short, with 19 bases between. The CDR3 contains 17 residues. The CDR3 protein is CASSQVRTGLGYYEQYF. CDR3 sequence (DNA): TGCGCCAGCAGCCAAGTTAGGACGGGGTTGGGTTACTACGAGCAGTACTTC.

V is TRBV28 and J is TRBJ1-2; 9 positions match TRBD1. The length of the CDR3 is 15 residues. The germline gives CDR1 MDHEN, CDR2 SYDVKM. J was trimmed by 7 bases and V by 5 bases; bases with no gene match: 11. The CDR3 loop reads CASSLESGTGFGYTF. In nucleotides, the CDR3 is TGTGCCAGCAGTCTAGAATCCGGGACAGGGTTTGGCTACACCTTC.

V and J are TRBV5-1 and TRBJ2-7, with 8 bases aligning to TRBD1. The length of the CDR3 is 14 residues. The germline V gene encodes CDR1 SGHRS and CDR2 YFSETQ. The V and J ends lost 3 bases and 12 bases, in that order; junction bases with no gene match: 14. This chain's CDR3 is CASSWGQAQARVYF. The CDR3 coding sequence is TGCGCCAGCAGCTGGGGACAGGCCCAAGCCCGGGTGTACTTC.

This clone has only one observation. The CDR3 DNA is TGTGCCAGCAGCTTCTCACGACAGGGCGTCGGGGAGCTGTTTTTT. Translated, it gives CASSFSRQGVGELFF. The V gene is TRBV7-2, the J gene TRBJ2-2, with TRBD1 matching over 7 bases. Looked up from germline, CDR1 is SGHTA and CDR2 is FQGNSA. Trimming cost V 3 bases and J 7 bases; bases outside gene matches: 8. The CDR3 totals 15 residues.

V gene TRBV18 combines with J gene TRBJ2-5; TRBD2 matches 7 bases. The CDR3 is 14 residues long. Germline trimming cut 6 bases from V and 0 bases from J; bases unmatched to any gene: 4. Germline V CDR1 and CDR2: KGHSH, LQKENI. CDR3 in amino acids: CASSRSGNQETQYF. The CDR3 bases are TGTGCCAGCTCTCGGAGCGGGAACCAAGAGACCCAGTACTTC.

This chain connects TRBV28 to TRBJ2-7, with 11 bases that match TRBD1. The germline gives CDR1 MDHEN, CDR2 SYDVKM. The CDR3 has 15 amino acids. J was trimmed by 4 bases and V by 4 bases; bases with no gene match: 6. The CDR3 is CASSSAGQGAYEQYF. CDR3 sequence (DNA): TGTGCCAGCAGTTCAGCCGGACAGGGGGCATACGAGCAGTACTTC.

The chain carries TRBV15 and TRBJ1-2, with D perhaps TRBD1 (5 bases). Germline lookup yields CDR1 LNHNV and CDR2 YYDKDF (reference sequence). This CDR3 region has 15 residues. The V gene lost 0 bases and the J gene lost 4 bases, with 12 bases spanning the gap. The CDR3 spells CATSRDPTGGYGYTF. The CDR3 bases are TGTGCCACCAGCAGAGATCCAACAGGCGGCTATGGCTACACCTTC.

V is TRBV7-2 and J is TRBJ2-3; 7 bases align to TRBD1. This CDR3 region has 15 residues. The junction had 8 bases not matched to a gene; V was cut back by 4 bases and J by 4 bases. CDR1 SGHTA and CDR2 FQGNSA come from the germline V gene. This CDR3 reads CASSSRGQGADTQYF. CDR3 DNA: TGTGCCAGCAGCTCGAGGGGGCAGGGCGCAGATACGCAGTATTTT.

V and J are TRBV16 and TRBJ2-7, with a weak D call TRBD1 (6 bases). The germline V and J ends were trimmed by 4 bases and 11 bases, with 15 bases remaining between them. CDR1 and CDR2 from the germline V gene are KGHSY and FQNENV. The CDR3 has 12 amino acids. The DNA for the CDR3 is TGTGCCAGCAGCCCAATGCACAGGGAGAAGTACTTC. The encoded protein is CASSPMHREKYF.

This clone was seen only once. The gene calls are TRBV5-4 and TRBJ2-1; 9 nucleotides agree with TRBD2. The CDR3 extends over 15 amino acids. The V segment lost 3 bases and the J segment 7 bases; nucleotides outside the gene matches: 8. Germline V gene sequence: CDR1 SGHNT, CDR2 YYREEE (reference sequence). The CDR3 loop is CASSWAERGVNEQFF. CDR3 in DNA: TGTGCCAGCAGCTGGGCGGAGCGGGGGGTGAATGAGCAGTTCTTC.

The gene calls are TRBV7-9 and TRBJ1-5; maybe TRBD1 (6 bases). The V gene lost 3 bases and the J gene lost 4 bases, with 16 bases spanning the gap. This CDR3 is 16 amino acids long. Germline V gene sequence: CDR1 SEHNR, CDR2 FQNEAQ (reference sequence). In DNA form, the CDR3 reads TGTGCCAGCAGCTTCCCGGACAGAGGCCCTAATCAGCCCCAGCATTTT. This translates into CASSFPDRGPNQPQHF.

The chain joins TRBV10-3 to TRBJ2-5; D remains ambiguous. The germline CDR1 and CDR2 sequences are ENHRY and SYGVKD. This CDR3 is built from 12 residues. V gave up 3 bases and J gave up 3 bases, with 5 bases separating them. CDR3 region: CAISDRKETQYF. The CDR3 DNA is TGTGCCATCAGTGATCGAAAAGAGACCCAGTACTTC.

The rearrangement joins TRBV3-1 (or the pseudogene TRBV3-2) to TRBJ1-1; no definite D call. The V and J ends lost 4 bases and 0 bases respectively, with 18 bases between them. The V gene's germline CDR1 is LGHDT and CDR2 YNNKEL (reference sequence). The CDR3 contains 17 residues. CDR3 amino acids: CASSPLLGSVMNTEAFF. CDR3 nucleotides: TGTGCCAGCAGCCCCCTGTTGGGCAGCGTCATGAACACTGAAGCTTTCTTT.

This chain links TRBV2 with TRBJ1-3; 7 nucleotides match TRBD1. With V trimmed by 4 bases and J by 6 bases, 9 bases remained unmatched. From germline, CDR1 is SNHLY and CDR2 FYNNEI. The CDR3 covers 15 residues. In DNA, the CDR3 is TGTGCCAGCAGTGGAGCAGAGGGGGCTACAAACACCATATATTTT. It is translated as CASSGAEGATNTIYF.

V gene TRBV7-9 combines with J gene TRBJ2-7; 8 bases align to TRBD1. Germline loops: CDR1 SEHNR, CDR2 FQNEAQ (reference sequence). V dropped 5 bases and J dropped 2; count of bases not matched to a gene: 5. The CDR3 extends over 14 amino acids. CDR3 DNA: TGTGCCAGCAGCCCCCAGGACAGGGCCTACGAGCAGTACTTC. The encoded protein is CASSPQDRAYEQYF.

The V gene is TRBV11-3, the J gene TRBJ2-2; 7 bases match TRBD1. The CDR3 covers 13 residues. Trimming at V came to 4 bases and at J to 6 bases, leaving 2 bases not matched to a gene. CDR1 and CDR2 from the germline V gene are SGHNT and YENEEA. CDR3: CASSSGQPGELFF. CDR3 sequence (DNA): TGTGCCAGCAGCTCGGGACAGCCCGGGGAGCTGTTTTTT.

V and J are TRBV4-3 and TRBJ1-2; TRBD1 aligns across 9 bases. V lost 0 bases to trimming and J lost 4 bases; unmatched junction nucleotides: 6. Germline V gene data show CDR1 as LGHNA and CDR2 as YSLEER. This CDR3 is 16 amino acids long. The CDR3 spells CASSQDRDRVVYGYTF. The DNA for the CDR3 is TGCGCCAGCAGCCAAGACCGGGACAGGGTGGTCTATGGCTACACCTTC.

CDR3 sequence reads: CASSPDPSGGAEQYF. In DNA, the CDR3 is TGCGCCAGCAGCCCGGACCCTAGCGGGGGAGCAGAGCAGTACTTC. The chain couples TRBV5-1 to TRBJ2-7; 10 bases are shared with TRBD2. The CDR3 covers 15 residues. CDR1 SGHRS and CDR2 YFSETQ come from the germline V gene. The junction had 11 bases not matched to a gene; V was cut back by 4 bases and J by 7 bases.

In its sample, this clone was seen many times. This sequence joins TRBV5-4 and TRBJ2-3, with D hard to call. This CDR3 comprises 17 residues. V lost 4 bases and J 0 bases, leaving 18 bases between the germline ends. Per germline, CDR1 SGHNT and CDR2 YYREEE (reference sequence). Here the CDR3 DNA reads TGTGCCAGCAGCCCAGACACTAATTACTCTAGCACAGATACGCAGTATTTT. This codes for CASSPDTNYSSTDTQYF. The whole variable domain, remainder taken from reference TRBV5-4 and TRBJ2-3, is ETGVTQSPTHLIKTRGQQVTLRCSSQSGHNTVSWYQQALGQGPQFIFQYYREEENGRGNFPPRFSGLQFPNYSSELNVNALELDDSALYLCASSPDTNYSSTDTQYFGPGTRLTVL.

The V and J genes are TRBV10-3 and TRBJ1-1, with D perhaps matching TRBD1 (6 bases). The germline V gene encodes CDR1 ENHRY and CDR2 SYGVKD. The germline V and J ends were trimmed by 11 bases and 1 base, with 14 bases remaining between them. The CDR3 spans 13 residues. This CDR3 is CASGQRANTEAFF. CDR3 sequence (DNA): TGTGCCTCAGGACAGCGAGCGAACACTGAAGCTTTCTTT.

J is TRBJ2-3 and V is TRBV3-1 (or the pseudogene TRBV3-2); D is unclear. This CDR3 has 21 amino acids. With 1 base removed from V and 5 bases from J, the gap between germline ends came to 31 bases. In germline, CDR1 is LGHDT, CDR2 YNNKEL (reference sequence). Here the CDR3 reads CASSQAALLGSQQPSLDTQYF. The CDR3 coding sequence is TGTGCCAGCAGCCAAGCAGCCCTCCTGGGGTCCCAGCAGCCAAGTTTAGATACGCAGTATTTT.

This clone appeared once. The chain employs TRBV2 and TRBJ1-3; the match to TRBD1 covers 8 bases. V trimming: 5 bases; J trimming: 2 bases; junction bases outside the gene matches: 5. Germline V gives CDR1 SNHLY, CDR2 FYNNEI. The CDR3 length is 15 residues. CDR3 in DNA: TGTGCCAGCAGTTCAGGGGGCGCGGCTGGAAACACCATATATTTT. Translating it yields CASSSGGAAGNTIYF.

This clone was detected ten times or more. The V gene is TRBV30, the J gene TRBJ1-1, with TRBD1 as a possible D gene (5 bases). V was shortened by 1 base and J by 1 base, with 13 bases between the two germline ends. CDR1 GTSNPN and CDR2 SVGIG come from the germline V gene (reference sequence). The CDR3 contains 15 residues. DNA for the CDR3: TGTGCCTGGAGTGGGGGGAGGGCGGCGAACACTGAAGCTTTCTTT. Protein: CAWSGGRAANTEAFF.

V usage is TRBV10-3 and J usage is TRBJ1-4; D call uncertain. Germline V gives CDR1 ENHRY, CDR2 SYGVKD. CDR3 size: 12 residues. Trimming left V 2 bases short and J 8 bases short, with 6 bases between. The CDR3 region has the DNA TGTGCCATCAGTGAGAGGGAGGAAAAACTGTTTTTT. Translating it yields CAISEREEKLFF.

The V and J genes are TRBV9 and TRBJ1-1; 10 bases fit TRBD1. Trimming removed 4 bases from V and 5 bases from J; junction bases left unmatched: 11. The CDR3 is 16 residues long. The germline V gene has CDR1 SGDLS and CDR2 YYNGEE. CDR3 in DNA: TGTGCCAGCAGCCCCCGGGACAGGGGTGTTAAGACTGAAGCTTTCTTT. This gives the protein CASSPRDRGVKTEAFF.